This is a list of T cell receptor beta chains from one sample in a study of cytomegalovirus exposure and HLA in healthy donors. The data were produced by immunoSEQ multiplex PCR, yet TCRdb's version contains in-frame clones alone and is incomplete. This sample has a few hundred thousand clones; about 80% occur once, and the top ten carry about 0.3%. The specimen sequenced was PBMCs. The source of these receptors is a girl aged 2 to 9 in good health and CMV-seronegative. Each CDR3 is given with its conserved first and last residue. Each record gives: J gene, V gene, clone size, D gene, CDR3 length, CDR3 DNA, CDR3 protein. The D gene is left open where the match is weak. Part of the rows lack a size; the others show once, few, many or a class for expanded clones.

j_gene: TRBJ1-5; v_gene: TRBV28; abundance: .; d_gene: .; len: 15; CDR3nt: TGTGCCAGCAGTTTAGTACAGGGAGGCAATCAGCCCCAGCATTTT; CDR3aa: CASSLVQGGNQPQHF
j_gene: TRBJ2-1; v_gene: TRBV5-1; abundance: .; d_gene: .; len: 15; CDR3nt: TGCGCCAGCAGCTTGGAGGACTTCCCTGGGGATGAGCAGTTCTTC; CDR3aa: CASSLEDFPGDEQFF
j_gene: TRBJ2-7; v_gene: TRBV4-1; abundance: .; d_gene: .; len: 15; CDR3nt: TGCGCCAGCAGCCAAGCGGGAGAGAGCTCCTACGAGCAGTACTTC; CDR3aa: CASSQAGESSYEQYF
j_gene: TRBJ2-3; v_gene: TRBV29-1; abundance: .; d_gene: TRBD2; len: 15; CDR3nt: TGCAGCGTCGCGACTAGCGGGAGTGCGATAGATACGCAGTATTTT; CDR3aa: CSVATSGSAIDTQYF
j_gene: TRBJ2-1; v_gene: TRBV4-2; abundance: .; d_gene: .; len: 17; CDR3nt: TGTGCCAGCAGCCAAGCGTTAGCGGTTCGGGTCTACAATGAGCAGTTCTTC; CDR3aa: CASSQALAVRVYNEQFF
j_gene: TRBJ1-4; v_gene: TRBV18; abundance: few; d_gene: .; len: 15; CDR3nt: TGTGCCAGCTCACCAGTCGGACAGCCTAATGAAAAACTGTTTTTT; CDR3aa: CASSPVGQPNEKLFF
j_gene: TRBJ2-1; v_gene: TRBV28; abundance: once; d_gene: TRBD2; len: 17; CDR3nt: TGTGCCAGCAGTTTTGCGGCGGGAGGCGCCCTTCGCCATGAGCAGTTCTTC; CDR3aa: CASSFAAGGALRHEQFF
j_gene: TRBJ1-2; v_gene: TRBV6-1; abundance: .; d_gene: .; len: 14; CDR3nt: TGTGCCACCCACCTCGCGGGGTACGTGGAGGGCTACACCTTC; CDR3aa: CATHLAGYVEGYTF
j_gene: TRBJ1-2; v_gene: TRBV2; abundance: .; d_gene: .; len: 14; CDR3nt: TGTGCCAGCATCCATCCCCAGGACAAGAATGGCTACACCTTC; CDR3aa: CASIHPQDKNGYTF
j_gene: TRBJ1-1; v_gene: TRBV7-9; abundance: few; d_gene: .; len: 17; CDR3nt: TGTGCCAGCAGCTCGCGGACTCCAGGAGGTGGGAACACTGAAGCTTTCTTT; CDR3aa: CASSSRTPGGGNTEAFF
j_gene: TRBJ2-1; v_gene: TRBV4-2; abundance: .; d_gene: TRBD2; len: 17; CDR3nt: TGTGCCAGCAGCCAAAAAGTAACTAGCGGGATAGGAGATGAGCAGTTCTTC; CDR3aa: CASSQKVTSGIGDEQFF
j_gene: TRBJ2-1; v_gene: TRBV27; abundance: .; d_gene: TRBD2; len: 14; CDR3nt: TGTGCCAGCAGTTTAGGCGGGGGAGGGAATGAGCAGTTCTTC; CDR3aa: CASSLGGGGNEQFF
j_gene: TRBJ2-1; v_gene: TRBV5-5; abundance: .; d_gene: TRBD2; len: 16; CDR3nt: TGTGCCAGCAGCTTTATAAGCGGGGGGGCGGGCAATGAGCAGTTCTTC; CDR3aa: CASSFISGGAGNEQFF
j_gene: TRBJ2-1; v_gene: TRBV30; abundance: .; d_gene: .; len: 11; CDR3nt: TGTGCCTGGAGCCTCTACAATGAGCAGTTCTTC; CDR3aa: CAWSLYNEQFF
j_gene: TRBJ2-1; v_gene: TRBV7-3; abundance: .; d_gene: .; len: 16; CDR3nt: TGTGCCAGCAGCTTAAGGGGCACACAGCCTTACAATGAGCAGTTCTTC; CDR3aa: CASSLRGTQPYNEQFF
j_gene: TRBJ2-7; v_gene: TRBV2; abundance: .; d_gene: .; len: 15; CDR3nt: TGTGCCAGCAGCCAGGGAAACTCCCGCACCTACGAGCAGTACTTC; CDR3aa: CASSQGNSRTYEQYF
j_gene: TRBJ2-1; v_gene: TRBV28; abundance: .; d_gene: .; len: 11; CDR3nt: TGTGCCAGCAGTTTCCTCCATGAGCAGTTCTTC; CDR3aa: CASSFLHEQFF
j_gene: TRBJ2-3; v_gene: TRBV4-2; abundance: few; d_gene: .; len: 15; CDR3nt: TGTGCCAGCAGCCTAGGTAGGGGCGGCACAGATACGCAGTATTTT; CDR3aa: CASSLGRGGTDTQYF
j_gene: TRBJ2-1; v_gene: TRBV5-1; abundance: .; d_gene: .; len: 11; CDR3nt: TGCGCCAGCGTTAGCCTCAATGAGCAGTTCTTC; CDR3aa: CASVSLNEQFF
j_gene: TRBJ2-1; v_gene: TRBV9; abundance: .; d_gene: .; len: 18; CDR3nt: TGTGCCAGCAGCTCACCCCCGGGAGTCTCCCGCTCCTACAATGAGCAGTTCTTC; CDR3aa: CASSSPPGVSRSYNEQFF
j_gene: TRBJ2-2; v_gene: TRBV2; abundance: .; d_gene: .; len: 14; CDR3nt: TGTGCCATTCGAAGGACTATCGTCACCGGGGAGCTGTTTTTT; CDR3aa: CAIRRTIVTGELFF
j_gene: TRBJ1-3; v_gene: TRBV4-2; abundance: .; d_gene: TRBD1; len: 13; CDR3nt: TGTGTCAGCAGCCGGGACAGGGGAAACACCATATATTTT; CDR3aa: CVSSRDRGNTIYF
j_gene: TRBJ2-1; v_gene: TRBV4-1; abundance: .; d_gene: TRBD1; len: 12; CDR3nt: TGCGCCAGCAGCCAAGGTGGACAGGGGCCGTTCTTC; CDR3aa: CASSQGGQGPFF
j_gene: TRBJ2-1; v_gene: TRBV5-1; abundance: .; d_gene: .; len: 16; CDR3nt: TGCGCCAGCAGCTCGGACGGACCTTCCATGCGGGATGAGCAGTTCTTC; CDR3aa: CASSSDGPSMRDEQFF
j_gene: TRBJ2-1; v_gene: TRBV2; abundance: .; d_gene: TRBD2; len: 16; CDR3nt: TGTGCCAGCAGTGTCCCGCAGCGGGGCTCCTACAATGAGCAGTTCTTC; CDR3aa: CASSVPQRGSYNEQFF
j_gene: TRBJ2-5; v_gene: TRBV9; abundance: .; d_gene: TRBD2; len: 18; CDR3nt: TGTGCCAGCAGCGTAGGTGCGCGGGGGGGAGGTGGGCAAGAGACCCAGTACTTC; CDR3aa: CASSVGARGGGGQETQYF
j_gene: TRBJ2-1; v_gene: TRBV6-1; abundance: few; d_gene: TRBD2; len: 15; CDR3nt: TGTGCCAGCAGTGAATGGGCGGGGGTCTACAATGAGCAGTTCTTC; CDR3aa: CASSEWAGVYNEQFF
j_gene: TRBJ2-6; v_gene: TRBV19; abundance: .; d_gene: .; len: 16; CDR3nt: TGTGCCAGTAGTATAGTAGAACAGTCGGGGGCCAACGTCCTGACTTTC; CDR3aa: CASSIVEQSGANVLTF
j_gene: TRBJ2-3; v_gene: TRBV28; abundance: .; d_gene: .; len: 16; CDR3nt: TGTGCCAGCCTTGGTGGGGCAAGAGGCTACACAGATACGCAGTATTTT; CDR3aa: CASLGGARGYTDTQYF
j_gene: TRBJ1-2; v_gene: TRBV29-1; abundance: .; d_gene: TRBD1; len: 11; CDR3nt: TGCAGCATCAGACAGGGGGAGGGCTACACCTTC; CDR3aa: CSIRQGEGYTF
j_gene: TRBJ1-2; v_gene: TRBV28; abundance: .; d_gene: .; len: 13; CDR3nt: TGTGCCAGCAGGTTCCGACAGGCCTATGGCTACACCTTC; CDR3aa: CASRFRQAYGYTF
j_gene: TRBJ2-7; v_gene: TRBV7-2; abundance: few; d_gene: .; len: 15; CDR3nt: TGTGCCAGCAGCCTCTTACGGGGGGCGGGATACGAGCAGTACTTC; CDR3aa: CASSLLRGAGYEQYF
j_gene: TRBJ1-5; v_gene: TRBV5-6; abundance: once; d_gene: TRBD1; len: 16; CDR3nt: TGTGCCAGCAGCTTGTACGGACAGGGGAGCAATCAGCCCCAGCATTTT; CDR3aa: CASSLYGQGSNQPQHF
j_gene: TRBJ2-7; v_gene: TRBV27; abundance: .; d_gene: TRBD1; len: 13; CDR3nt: TGTGCCACCTCAACCGGACAGGGTGGCGAGCAGTACTTC; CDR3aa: CATSTGQGGEQYF
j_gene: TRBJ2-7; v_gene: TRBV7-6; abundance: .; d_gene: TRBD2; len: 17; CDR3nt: TGTGCCAGCAGCTCCGCGATAATAGCGGGGGGGGACAACGAGCAGTACTTC; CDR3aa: CASSSAIIAGGDNEQYF
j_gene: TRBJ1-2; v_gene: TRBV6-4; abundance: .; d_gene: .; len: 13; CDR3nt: TGTGCCAGCAGTGACGGGGGGTACTATGGCTACACCTTC; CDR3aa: CASSDGGYYGYTF
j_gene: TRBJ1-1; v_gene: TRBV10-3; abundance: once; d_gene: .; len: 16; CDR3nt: TGTGCCATCAGTGGCGGGACCCGGGGCGGGAGAACTGAAGCTTTCTTT; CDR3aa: CAISGGTRGGRTEAFF
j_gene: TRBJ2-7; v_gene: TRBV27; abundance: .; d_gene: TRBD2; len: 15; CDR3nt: TGTGCCAGCAGTTTCGGGGGACTAGCGGGTTACGAGCAGTACTTC; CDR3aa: CASSFGGLAGYEQYF
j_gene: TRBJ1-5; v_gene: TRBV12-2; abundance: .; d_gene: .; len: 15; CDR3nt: TGTGCAAGTCGGTTAGACAGGGATAGCAATCAGCCCCAGCATTTT; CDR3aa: CASRLDRDSNQPQHF
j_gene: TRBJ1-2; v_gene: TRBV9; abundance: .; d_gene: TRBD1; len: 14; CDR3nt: TGTGCCAGCAGCGCCCACAGGGGAGTGTATGGCTACACCTTC; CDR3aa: CASSAHRGVYGYTF
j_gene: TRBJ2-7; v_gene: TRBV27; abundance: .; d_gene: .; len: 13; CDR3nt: TGTGCCAGCAGCCTTACTGCTTCCTACGAGCAGTACTTC; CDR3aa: CASSLTASYEQYF
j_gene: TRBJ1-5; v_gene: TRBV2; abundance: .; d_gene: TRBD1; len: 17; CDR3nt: TGTGCCAGCAGTGTGGCGGGACAGGGGGCCACGGATCAGCCCCAGCATTTT; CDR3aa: CASSVAGQGATDQPQHF
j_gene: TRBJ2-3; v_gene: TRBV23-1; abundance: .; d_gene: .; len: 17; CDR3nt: TGCGCCAGCAGTCCCCGTAGGAGCCAGGGCCACACAGATACGCAGTATTTT; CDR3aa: CASSPRRSQGHTDTQYF
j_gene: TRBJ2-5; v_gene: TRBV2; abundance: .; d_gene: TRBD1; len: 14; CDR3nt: TGTGCCAGCAGTGAAAGGACAGGTCAAGAGACCCAGTACTTC; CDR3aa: CASSERTGQETQYF
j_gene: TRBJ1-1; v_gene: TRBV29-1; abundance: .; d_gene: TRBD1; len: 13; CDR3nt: TGCAGCGCTGCGGGACAGATAAACACTGAAGCTTTCTTT; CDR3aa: CSAAGQINTEAFF
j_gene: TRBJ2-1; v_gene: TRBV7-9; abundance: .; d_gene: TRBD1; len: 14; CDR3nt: TGTGCCAGCAGGGACGGACAGGACTACAATGAGCAGTTCTTC; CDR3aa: CASRDGQDYNEQFF
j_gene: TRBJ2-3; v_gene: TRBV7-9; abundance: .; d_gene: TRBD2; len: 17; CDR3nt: TGTGCCAGCAGCTGGAGGCTAGCGGGACTAAACACAGATACGCAGTATTTT; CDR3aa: CASSWRLAGLNTDTQYF
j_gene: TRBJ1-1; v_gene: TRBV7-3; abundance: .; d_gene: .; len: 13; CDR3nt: TGTGCCAGCAGCTTAAGCGGGAACACTGAAGCTTTCTTT; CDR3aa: CASSLSGNTEAFF
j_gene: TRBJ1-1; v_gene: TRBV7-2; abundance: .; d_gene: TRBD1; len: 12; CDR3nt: TGTGCCAGCAGCTGGACAGGGACCGAAGCTTTCTTT; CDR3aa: CASSWTGTEAFF
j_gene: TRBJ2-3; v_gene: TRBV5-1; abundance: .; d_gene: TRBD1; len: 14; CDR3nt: TGCGCCAGCAGCACCGGACAGGGAACAGATACGCAGTATTTT; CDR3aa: CASSTGQGTDTQYF
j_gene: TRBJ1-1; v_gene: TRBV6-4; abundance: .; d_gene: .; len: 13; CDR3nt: TGTGCCAGCAGTGACCGCTATACAGGCGAAGCTTTCTTT; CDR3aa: CASSDRYTGEAFF
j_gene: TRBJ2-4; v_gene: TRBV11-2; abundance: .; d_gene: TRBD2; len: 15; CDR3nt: TGTGCCAGCAGCCCCGCCCGGGGGGGCAAAAACATTCAGTACTTC; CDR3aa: CASSPARGGKNIQYF